This T cell receptor beta chain is from a study of OX40 agonist ivuxolimab in advanced cancers. Context from the whole study: Ivuxolimab was an agonistic, fully human IgG2 monoclonal antibody directed against OX40 (CD134), a costimulatory receptor. Intravenous ivuxolimab was administered to patients every 2 weeks at six dose levels: 0.01, 0.1, 0.3, 1.5, 3 and 10 mg/kg. Of the approximately 54 patients in dose escalation, 19 had hepatocellular carcinoma, some 15 had melanoma, 9 had renal cell carcinoma and 9 had head and neck cancer. In the dose-escalation cohort, around four fifths of patients were male, and the mean age was approximately 60 years, with a range of 23 to 79. Prior anti-PD-1, anti-PD-L1 or anti-CTLA-4 therapy was permitted, and 30% to 45% of dose-escalation patients had received checkpoint inhibitors. Three dose-escalation patients achieved partial responses, one with hepatocellular carcinoma and two with cutaneous melanoma. The purpose of peripheral TCRbeta sequencing was to test whether ivuxolimab changed TCR sequence diversity and led to clonal T-cell expansion. The paper reports the monotherapy dose-escalation portion (N = 52 patients) of the phase I ivuxolimab trial.

The CDR3 contains 10 residues, cysteine and phenylalanine counted. CDR3 DNA is the only sequence kept; it has 30 bases, read in frame from the first base. The germline V gene encodes CDR1 MNHEY and CDR2 SVGAGI. Between the V and J ends, shortened by 7 bases and 8 bases respectively, the junction contains 8 bases. The trial excluded patients who had a history of autoimmune disease or were on systemic immunosuppression. Peripheral blood for TCR sequencing was collected from all dose cohorts at baseline, on cycle 4 day 1, and on cycle 7 day 1. Samples came from an open-label, multicenter, first-in-human phase I dose-escalation trial of ivuxolimab. Adults with locally advanced or metastatic head and neck squamous cell, hepatocellular, melanoma or renal cell carcinoma were enrolled in the trial. Before TCR sequencing, CD4+ T cells and CD8+ T cells from peripheral blood were sorted into separate populations.

Points the paper makes about the study in general: Partial responders in the 0.1-3.0 mg/kg groups had among the lowest normalized peripheral clonal expansion, especially among CD8+ T cells. After ivuxolimab, more expanded clones were found on average in CD8+ T cells than in CD4+ T cells. The antigen specificity of the clonally expanded peripheral T cells was not determined. At doses of 0.1 to 3.0 mg/kg, clonal expansion of both CD4+ and CD8+ T cells in blood was seen between baseline and week 6. Low levels of normalized T-cell clonal expansion were also shown by some nonresponding patients.

Genomic DNA was isolated from the sorted cells so that the TCRbeta CDR3 region could be sequenced. The immunoSEQ Assay was used to sequence the TCRbeta CDR3 regions. TCRdb provides this immuneACCESS table in a form limited to in-frame rearrangements. Some clones are lacking; in checked studies, under half of them reflect an unresolved V gene, and why the rest are absent is not known. Here the sample has around 10,000 clones; 78% occur a single time. Of the sample, roughly a fifth falls within the top ten clones. About this clone itself: It has no known antigen specificity. No much larger clone exists at a distance of one base, and base qualities are not known.

Rearrangement joined TRBV6-5 to TRBJ2-5; no D gene can be assigned with confidence. The receptor's source is an adult with an advanced solid tumor such as melanoma, head and neck, liver or kidney cancer. Sequenced here: CD4+ or CD8+ T cells sorted from blood, sampled in a trial of the OX40 agonist ivuxolimab. The DNA sequence is as follows: TGTGCCAGCAACTATACAACCCAGTACTTC. It encodes CASNYTTQYF.